The 5 T cell receptor beta chains below all came from one sample that was sequenced in a study of blood T cells in healthy people across ages. Sample-barcoded 5' priming and a J-beta primer mix drove a second PCR of about 6 to 12 cycles. TCRdb redid the calling of the 5' RACE reads with MiXCR, one entry per CDR3 protein. The table shows about 970,000 distinct CDR3 sequences, with 51% occurring only once. The sequenced sample was blood. The source is a woman aged 55 to 70 in good health.

This clonotype was seen a handful of times. This chain uses TRBV28 with TRBJ1-2, with 9 bases that match TRBD1. This CDR3 has 17 residues. Per germline, CDR1 MDHEN and CDR2 SYDVKM. The V segment lost 6 bases and the J segment 3 bases; nucleotides outside the gene matches: 14. The CDR3 here is CASRGRGQGISHYGYTF. The CDR3 nucleotides read TGTGCCAGCAGGGGCCGGGGACAGGGTATATCCCACTATGGCTACACCTTC.

The rearrangement links TRBV7-9 to TRBJ2-5; 11 bases agree with TRBD2. The CDR3 runs 16 residues. CDR1 is SEHNR, CDR2 FQNEAQ, per germline (reference sequence). With V trimmed by 3 bases and J by 4 bases, 7 bases remained unmatched. This CDR3 is CASSLGLAEWIETQYF. CDR3 nucleotides: TGTGCCAGCAGCTTGGGACTAGCGGAATGGATAGAGACCCAGTACTTC.

The chain recombines TRBV20-1 with TRBJ2-7; a possible D gene is TRBD2 (6 bases). The CDR3 covers 14 residues. Trimming shortened V by 1 base and J by 1 base, and 11 bases separated the two germline ends. Germline V gene lookup returns CDR1 DFQATT and CDR2 SNEGSKA (reference sequence). CDR3 region: CSARVLAGSYEQYF. The CDR3 coding sequence is TGCAGTGCTAGAGTTCTGGCGGGATCCTACGAGCAGTACTTC.

The chain has TRBV6-2 or TRBV6-3 and TRBJ2-1, with a possible D match to TRBD2 (7 bases). V was trimmed by 3 bases and J by 9 bases, leaving 15 bases between them. The germline CDR1 and CDR2 sequences are MNHEY and SVGEGT. The CDR3 has 14 residues. This CDR3 is CASSYGGGAVEQFF. The CDR3 DNA reads TGTGCCAGCAGTTATGGGGGGGGCGCGGTTGAGCAGTTCTTC.

This clonotype was counted between two and nine times. The chain recombines TRBV29-1 with TRBJ2-1, with TRBD1 identical over 7 bases. CDR3 length: 16 amino acids. CDR1 and CDR2 (germline): SQVTM, ANQGSEA. V lost 7 bases to trimming and J lost 7 bases; unmatched junction nucleotides: 19. This chain's CDR3 is CSAEFPSGTVLNEQFF. The CDR3 DNA reads as TGCAGCGCCGAATTCCCCTCCGGGACAGTCTTGAATGAGCAGTTCTTC.